A selection of T cell receptor beta chains follows, all from one sample in a study of T cell repertoires in cytomegalovirus infection. For these TCRs, the target antigens are not known. TCRdb called the reads again in MiXCR, with one record for every CDR3 protein. The sample consists of tens of thousands of distinct CDR3 sequences, 45% to 55% of them appearing once. The specimen was CD8+ T cells from cultured PBMCs, collected from culture after CMV antigen stimulation. These receptor sequences come from a human donor in good health (CMV status not recorded). Some clones in this sample may be carry-over from other donors' samples. The conserved cysteine and the conserved F or W are not part of the CDR3 here. The D gene is left open where the match is weak.

13,-,TRBV12-3/TRBV12-4,ASSSVRRYYEWQY
11,-,TRBV11-2,ASSLEYGDTQY
12,TRBD1,TRBV20-1,SARTGTGMNEQF
11,-,TRBV2,ASKDGRWDTQY
14,TRBD2,TRBV27,ASALMLAGGPGELF
14,TRBD1,TRBV13,ASSPRDRGRRTEAF
11,-,TRBV11-2,ASSLPDRHEQY
12,-,TRBV12-3/TRBV12-4,ASSLPPTANEQF
15,TRBD2,TRBV6-5,ASSFRRLAGLGNEQF
10,-,TRBV6-5,ASSAAGNEQY
14,-,TRBV7-8,ASSLVGGASLNEQF
14,-,TRBV11-2,ASSNPMEGWGRGYT
13,-,TRBV7-8,ASSFVTGSSYEQY
11,-,TRBV7-8,ASSSDGNEKLF
16,TRBD1,TRBV5-6,ASSFQGMGQGSSGELF
11,-,TRBV28,ASRLDTTKPQH
14,TRBD1,TRBV4-1,ASSQAPDRPTYEQY
14,TRBD1,TRBV27,ASSPIDRGGNQPQH
10,-,TRBV19,ASTGRNTEAF
14,TRBD2,TRBV5-4,ASSSAWTSGRGEQY
13,-,TRBV27,ASSPTPGMNQPQH
12,TRBD2,TRBV7-9,ASSGLAGDHEQY
12,-,TRBV7-3,ASSLVGGRETQY
14,TRBD2,TRBV14,ASSLNGRGSYNEQF
14,-,TRBV4-3,SSSQGPREQLYCYT
12,-,TRBV7-9,ASSPVGRTTEAF
14,-,TRBV7-3,ASSHLRAKHTGELF
16,-,TRBV20-1,SATGNPPPTGPTDTQY
12,TRBD1,TRBV10-3,AISQGARNTEAF
14,TRBD2,TRBV7-4,ASSLPRGSGEDEQF
11,-,TRBV20-1,SATPRGTTEAF
13,-,TRBV7-6,ASSPDGLGTGELF
13,-,TRBV12-3/TRBV12-4,ASSFMAGSGGGYT
12,TRBD1,TRBV20-1,SARGQGKSYEQY
13,TRBD1,TRBV7-6,ASSLTPGQAETQY
14,-,TRBV7-6,ASSFRGEGRNNEQF
15,TRBD1,TRBV11-3,ASSLSHGTGATDTQY
15,TRBD2,TRBV9,ASSVLLAGDDTGELF
12,-,TRBV7-4,ASSWGARPYEQY
12,-,TRBV5-3,ASTGFSGANVLT
13,-,TRBV7-8,ASSFRTANTGELF
18,TRBD1,TRBV7-8,ASSHSLGQHNEKRSYEQY
16,TRBD1,TRBV11-2,ASSFYRRTGVNTGELF
13,-,TRBV20-1,SARAPQGHLYGYT
9,-,TRBV6-1,ASSWSTEAF
13,-,TRBV6-5,ASSYSGQSNQPQH
11,-,TRBV2,ASSPDSPEGAF
14,-,TRBV11-2,ASSPSPMTSSDEQF
15,-,TRBV18,ASSPTWDQQTYNEQF
15,-,TRBV3-1,ASSQDRRSLSTDTQY
10,-,TRBV7-2,ASSLDEGEQF
13,TRBD1,TRBV7-9,ASRSGTGIVETQY